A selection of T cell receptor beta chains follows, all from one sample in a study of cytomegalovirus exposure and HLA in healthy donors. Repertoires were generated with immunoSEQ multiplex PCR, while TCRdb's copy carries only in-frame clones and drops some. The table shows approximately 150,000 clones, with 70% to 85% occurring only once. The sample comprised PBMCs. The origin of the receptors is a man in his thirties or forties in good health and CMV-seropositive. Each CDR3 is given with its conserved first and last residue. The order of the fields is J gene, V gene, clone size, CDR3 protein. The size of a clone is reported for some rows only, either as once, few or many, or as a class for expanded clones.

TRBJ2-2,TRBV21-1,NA,CASSKERGGPNTGELFF
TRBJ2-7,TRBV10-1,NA,CASRETRDRGHEQYF
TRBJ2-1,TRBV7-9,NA,CASSFGRAGNEQFF
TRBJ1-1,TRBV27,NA,CASSRRTGLSEAFF
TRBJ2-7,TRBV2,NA,CASRLETGTLYEQYF
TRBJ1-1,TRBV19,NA,CASLTEGAGMNTEAFF
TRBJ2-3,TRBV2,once,CASSLSFLVDTQYF
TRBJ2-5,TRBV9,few,CASSVGSRDRGLETQYF
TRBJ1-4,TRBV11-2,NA,CASSSGQGAGEKLFF
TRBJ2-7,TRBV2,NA,CASSESGGENEQYF
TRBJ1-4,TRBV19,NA,CASSIDLQGYEKLFF
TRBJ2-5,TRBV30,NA,CAWRPGQPLQEAQYF
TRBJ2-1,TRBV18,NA,CASSPALYNEQFF
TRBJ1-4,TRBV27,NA,CASSLQTGAPTEKLFF
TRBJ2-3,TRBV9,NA,CASSLAGSTDTQYF
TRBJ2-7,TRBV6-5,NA,CASSYSRAGGVEQYF
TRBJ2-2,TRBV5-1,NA,CASSLAGSGVDTGELFF
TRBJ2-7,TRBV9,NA,CASSVLAGTSYEQYF
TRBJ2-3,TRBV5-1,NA,CASSHGQGTDTQYF
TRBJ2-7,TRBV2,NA,CASSLGRGSSYEQYF
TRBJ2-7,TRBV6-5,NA,CATRSAGQFYEQYF
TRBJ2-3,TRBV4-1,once,CASSRAILWGESTDTQYF
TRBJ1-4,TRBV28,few,CARLDTINEKLFF
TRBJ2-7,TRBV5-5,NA,CASSLGTSDYEQYF
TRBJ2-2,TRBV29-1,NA,CSPTRGADTGELFF
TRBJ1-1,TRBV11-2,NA,CASRGQGAGAEAFF
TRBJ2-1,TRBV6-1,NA,CASRPGGLNEQFF
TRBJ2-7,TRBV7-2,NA,CASSLVASGLTYEQYF